This record concerns one T cell receptor (beta chain) sequence. Using immunoSEQ multiplex PCR, the repertoire was profiled, and TCRdb retains in-frame clones only, with some absent. The profile shows 60,000 to 75,000 clones, about 94% of them singletons. The sample originates from a study of T cell changes during pregnancy in multiple sclerosis. CDR3 length: 16 amino acids. The germline gives CDR1 SEHNR, CDR2 FQNEAQ (reference sequence). The V gene end was trimmed by 5 bases and the J gene end by 7 bases; junction bases not matched to a gene: 10. The clonotype was recovered from a female donor with multiple sclerosis, enrolled in a pregnancy study. The material sequenced was CD8+ T cells from peripheral blood mononuclear cells, taken in the second trimester of pregnancy. The chain is built from TRBV7-9 and TRBJ2-7, with 14 bases lining up with TRBD2. The CDR3 DNA reads as TGTGCCAGCAGCGACGCGGGACTAGCGGGAGAGGGGGAGCAGTACTTC. This translates into CASSDAGLAGEGEQYF. Filled out from reference TRBV7-9 and TRBJ2-7, the complete variable domain reads DTGVSQNPRHKITKRGQNVTFRCDPISEHNRLYWYRQTLGQGPEFLTYFQNEAQLEKSRLLSDRFSAERPKGSFSTLEIQRTEQGDSAMYLCASSDAGLAGEGEQYFGPGTRLTVT.